This T cell receptor beta chain was obtained from a study of blood T cell repertoires in COVID-19. Study details: From T cells, B-cell-depleted T cells, or PBMCs came the material, which was cDNA or gDNA.

In the authors' methods: For nucleated cells, counts were estimated from reference gene primer amplification. TCRdb's table, derived via immunoSEQ multiplex PCR, lists solely in-frame clones and lacks some. V and J calls and clone size are those listed in that table; D and trimming were worked out from the DNA. Among a few hundred thousand clones listed, about 91% were seen once. Among Cohort 3 donors, those recovered had two negative PCRs, clearance, or symptom resolution. The sequenced sample was PBMCs or T cells enriched from blood (not recorded which). This sequence originates from a woman aged 18-30 years who had recovered from COVID-19.

The DNA for the CDR3 is TGTGCCAGCAGCATAGTAGCAACTAACTATGGCTACACCTTC. Protein: CASSIVATNYGYTF. The chain recombines TRBV5-4 with TRBJ1-2; D is unclear. Per the germline V gene, CDR1 is SGHNT and CDR2 is YYREEE (reference sequence). V lost 4 bases to trimming and J lost 0 bases, with 10 bases between them. The CDR3 is made up of 14 amino acids.